Shown below are 12 T cell receptor beta chains from a single sample sequenced in a study of T cell responses to AZD1222 COVID-19 vaccine (dated by TCRdb to about 2021). The library was prepared using the immunoSEQ multiplex PCR assay. In its TCRdb copy, this immuneACCESS table keeps in-frame sequences only and misses some clones. Where compared with another copy, unresolved V genes explain less than half of these, and the others have no known cause. The sample contains 150,000 or so clones, about 88% of them found a single time. The ten largest clonotypes hold less than 3.5% of the sample. The meaning of the sample's time point label: baseline before first vaccination. The sample was peripheral blood, taken on day 0 of AZD1222 vaccination. All receptors come from an adult in good health.

The genes are TRBV9 and TRBJ1-2, with 9 nucleotides matching TRBD1. V gave up 0 bases and J gave up 2 bases; unmatched junction bases: 5. Germline V gene lookup returns CDR1 SGDLS and CDR2 YYNGEE. CDR3 length: 16 amino acids. The CDR3 sequence: CASSVDPGTGNYGYTF. The CDR3 DNA sequence: TGTGCCAGCAGCGTAGATCCCGGGACAGGGAACTATGGCTACACCTTC.

The V call is TRBV2, the J call TRBJ1-6, with no clear D. Germline lookup yields CDR1 SNHLY and CDR2 FYNNEI. Trimming removed 7 bases at V and 0 bases at J, with 13 bases between. This CDR3 comprises 16 residues. In nucleotides, the CDR3 is TGTGCCAGCATTCTGGACCAGAGCTCCTATAATTCACCCCTCCACTTT. Translated, it gives CASILDQSSYNSPLHF.

The chain couples TRBV6-5 to TRBJ1-5; no clear D. This CDR3 has 12 amino acids. Germline V gives CDR1 MNHEY, CDR2 SVGAGI. V lost 5 bases to trimming and J lost 0 bases, with 2 bases between them. The CDR3 DNA reads TGTGCCAGCAGTATTAGCAATCAGCCCCAGCATTTT. This codes for CASSISNQPQHF.

V gene TRBV19 combines with J gene TRBJ1-1; no firm D call. Germline V gene lookup returns CDR1 LNHDA and CDR2 SQIVND (reference sequence). V lost 1 base and J lost 1, with 7 bases in between. This CDR3 is 14 amino acids long. DNA of the CDR3: TGTGCCAGTAGTATAGTCTCAGGGAACACTGAAGCTTTCTTT. Its translation is CASSIVSGNTEAFF.

The chain combines TRBV20-1 with TRBJ2-7; 7 bases are shared with TRBD1. Germline values: CDR1 DFQATT, CDR2 SNEGSKA (reference sequence). The ends lost 3 bases at V and 0 bases at J; junction bases unmatched: 14. There are 17 residues in the CDR3. As DNA, the CDR3 is TGCAGTGCTAGTGGGGACAGACCCCAAACTAGCTCCTACGAGCAGTACTTC. It translates to CSASGDRPQTSSYEQYF.

The rearrangement joins TRBV12-3 or TRBV12-4 to TRBJ1-2, with D hard to call. CDR3 size: 13 residues. V was cut by 4 bases and J by 7 bases, with 13 bases left in between. The CDR3 nucleotides are TGTGCCAGCAGTTCCTCCCGGGTTGGTGGCTACACCTTC. Protein sequence: CASSSSRVGGYTF.

The rearrangement uses TRBV19 and TRBJ1-6; D is uncertain. This CDR3 spans 14 amino acids. The ends were cut back, 4 bases at V and 10 bases at J, with 14 bases in the middle. CDR1 is LNHDA, CDR2 SQIVND, per germline (reference sequence). The CDR3 nucleotides are TGTGCCAGTAGTACGGCAGGAGGTTGGTCACCCCTCCACTTT. Protein product: CASSTAGGWSPLHF.

The genes are TRBV7-9 and TRBJ1-1; tentatively, D is TRBD1 (5 bases). CDR1 and CDR2 from the germline V gene are SEHNR and FQNEAQ (reference sequence). The CDR3 covers 14 residues. V shed 5 bases and J shed 0 bases, with 10 bases lying between them. The CDR3 spells CASSPRQLNTEAFF. In DNA form, the CDR3 reads TGTGCCAGCAGCCCCCGACAGTTGAACACTGAAGCTTTCTTT.

This clone showed up just a few times. The DNA of the CDR3 is TGTGCCAGCAGTTACACGGGGGGGCGCTCCGGGGAGCTGTTTTTT. It codes for CASSYTGGRSGELFF. The V gene is TRBV6-5, the J gene TRBJ2-2, with TRBD2 matching 8 bases. Germline loops: CDR1 MNHEY, CDR2 SVGAGI. The trim removed 2 bases at V and 6 bases at J, leaving 5 bases unmatched. The CDR3 sequence is 15 residues long.

This chain uses TRBV5-1 with TRBJ2-7, with 12 bases identical to TRBD2. V dropped 1 base and J dropped 3; count of bases not matched to a gene: 2. Germline V lookup: CDR1 SGHRS, CDR2 YFSETQ. The CDR3 is 15 residues long. The CDR3: CASSLSTSGGYEQYF. The CDR3 coding sequence is TGCGCCAGCAGCTTGTCGACTAGCGGGGGCTACGAGCAGTACTTC.

The rearrangement links TRBV6-5 to TRBJ2-5, with 11 bases identical to TRBD2. The CDR3 runs to 16 residues. J was trimmed by 5 bases and V by 0 bases; bases with no gene match: 5. Germline values: CDR1 MNHEY, CDR2 SVGAGI. The chain's CDR3 is CASSYSVSGGAETQYF. CDR3 nucleotide sequence: TGTGCCAGCAGTTACTCGGTTAGCGGGGGGGCGGAGACCCAGTACTTC.

The chain recombines TRBV28 with TRBJ1-4; possibly TRBD1 for D (5 bases). Trimming removed 7 bases from V and 4 bases from J, with 10 bases in between. CDR3 length: 13 amino acids. Germline CDR1 is MDHEN and CDR2 is SYDVKM. Here the CDR3 DNA reads TGTGCCAGCACCGACAGAGTTAATGAAAAACTGTTTTTT. Residues: CASTDRVNEKLFF.